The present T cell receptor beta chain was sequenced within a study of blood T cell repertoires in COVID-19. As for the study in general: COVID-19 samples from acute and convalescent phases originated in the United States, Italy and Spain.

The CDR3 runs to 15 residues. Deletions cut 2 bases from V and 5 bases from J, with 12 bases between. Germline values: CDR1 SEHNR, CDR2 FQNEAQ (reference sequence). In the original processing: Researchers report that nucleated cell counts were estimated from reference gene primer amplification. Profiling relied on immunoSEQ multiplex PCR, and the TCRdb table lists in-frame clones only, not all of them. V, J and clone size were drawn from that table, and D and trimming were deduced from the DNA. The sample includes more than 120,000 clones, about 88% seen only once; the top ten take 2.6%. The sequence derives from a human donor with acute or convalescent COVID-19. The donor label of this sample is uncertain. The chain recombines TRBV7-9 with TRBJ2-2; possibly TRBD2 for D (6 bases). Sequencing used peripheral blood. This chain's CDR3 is CASSLIRGRTGELFF. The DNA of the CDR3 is TGTGCCAGCAGCTTAATCCGGGGGAGGACCGGGGAGCTGTTTTTT.